One sample yielded the 17 T cell receptor delta chains listed below, sequenced in a study of human gamma delta and Vdelta1 T cells. TCRdb fed the PCR reads into CATT to redo clone calling. The table shows several thousand delta-chain clones, with roughly a tenth occurring only once. Sequenced input: naive CD27+ Vdelta1 gamma-delta T cells from blood. These receptor sequences come from a human donor in good health.

This clone has just a few counts. This DNA's translation differs at residue 13 from TCRdb's protein, which comes from a much larger clone; a read error is likely, and the protein shown is translated from the DNA. The chain has TRDV1 and TRDJ1, with 7 nucleotides matching TRDD3. Per the germline V gene, CDR1 is TSWWSYY and CDR2 is QGS. The CDR3 is 18 residues long. The V and J ends lost 4 bases and 4 bases, in that order; junction bases with no gene match: 18. The DNA for the CDR3 is TGTGCTCTTGGGGCCCCCTGGGTAGTCGAAACTGGGGACGATAAACTCATCTTT. Its translation is CALGAPWVVETGDDKLIF.

This clone is deemed medium-sized. The same CDR3 also results from other DNA sequences found in this sample. The chain couples TRDV1 to TRDJ1, with 12 bases fitting TRDD3. The V gene's germline CDR1 is TSWWSYY and CDR2 QGS. V shed 1 base, J shed 1 base, and the junction held 10 bases outside the gene matches. The CDR3 contains 19 residues. CDR3 region: CALGERKLTGGYRTDKLIF. The CDR3 region has the DNA TGTGCTCTTGGGGAACGAAAGCTTACTGGGGGATACCGCACCGATAAACTCATCTTT.

This clone was seen a few times. The gene calls are TRDV1 and TRDJ1; 10 bases line up with TRDD3. The junction had 10 bases not matched to a gene; V was cut back by 0 bases and J by 0 bases. The CDR3 contains 19 residues. The germline gives CDR1 TSWWSYY, CDR2 QGS. CDR3 sequence reads: CALGELTVGGIRDTDKLIF. CDR3 in DNA: TGTGCTCTTGGGGAACTAACAGTGGGGGGGATACGGGACACCGATAAACTCATCTTT.

About this clone itself: This may be a read error: a much more frequent sequence differs by one nucleotide. The same CDR3 is also encoded by other DNA sequences in this sample. The V gene is TRDV1, the J gene TRDJ1; TRDD3 aligns across 13 bases. This CDR3 has 23 residues. The germline V gene encodes CDR1 TSWWSYY and CDR2 QGS. CDR3 coding DNA: TGTGCTCTTGGGGACCCGTTGACCAGAGCCCATCAGTACTGGGGGATACGTGGCGATAAACTCATCTTC. Protein: CALGDPLTRAHQYWGIRGDKLIF.

This clone appeared a few times. One base away lies a much larger clone, so this may be a sequencing read error. The chain links TRDV1 to TRDJ1, with 12 bases aligning to TRDD3. The CDR3 consists of 22 residues. The ends lost 7 bases at V and 2 bases at J; junction bases unmatched: 26. Germline values: CDR1 TSWWSYY, CDR2 QGS. The CDR3 nucleotides read TGTGCTCTTGTCCCTCTCCCCCGACTTCCTACTGGGGGATACCGTAGGACCGATAAACTCATCTTT. Its translation: CALVPLPRLPTGGYRRTDKLIF.

By proportion, this clone is medium-sized. Other nucleotide sequences in the sample specify the same CDR3. This chain connects TRDV1 to TRDJ1, with a weak D call TRDD2 (5 bases). The length of the CDR3 is 18 residues. Trimming took 3 bases from V and 2 from J, leaving 22 bases between them. Looked up from germline, CDR1 is TSWWSYY and CDR2 is QGS. The CDR3 is CALGDRSSRGHITDKLIF. In nucleotides, the CDR3 is TGTGCTCTTGGGGATCGATCTTCCCGGGGTCATATTACCGATAAACTCATCTTT.

The chain links TRDV1 to TRDJ1; possibly TRDD2 for D (6 bases). The V end was cut by 2 bases, the J end by 7 bases, with 35 bases between. Germline loops: CDR1 TSWWSYY, CDR2 QGS. The CDR3 consists of 21 residues. The CDR3 sequence is CALGEGSYQGLSWIYRGKLIF. CDR3 nucleotides: TGTGCTCTTGGGGAAGGGTCCTACCAAGGACTGAGTTGGATTTATAGGGGTAAACTCATCTTT.

Turning to this clone: This is likely an artifact of a read error, given a far larger clone one base away. This chain uses TRDV1 with TRDJ1; 11 positions match TRDD3. V lost 4 bases, J lost 2 bases, and 21 bases stayed unmatched. The CDR3 consists of 21 residues. In germline, CDR1 is TSWWSYY, CDR2 QGS. For the CDR3, the DNA is TGTGCTCTTGGGGGACGGGAGGAGGTGGTGGGGGATACGAGGCGTACCGATAAACTCATCTTT. This translates into CALGGREEVVGDTRRTDKLIF.

Concerning this clone: This may stem from a read error, because a much larger clone lies one nucleotide away. This rearrangement joins TRDV1 to TRDJ1; D is perhaps TRDD2 or TRDD3 (7 bases each). Trimming left V 4 bases short and J 0 bases short, with 48 bases between. Germline lookup yields CDR1 TSWWSYY and CDR2 QGS. The CDR3 sequence is 27 residues long. In DNA, the CDR3 is TGTGCTCTTGGGGCGGCGCGAGAAGGTCTTTCCTACGAAAAGGGTGGGGGAAATCGACTCTACACCGATAAACTCATCTTT. This codes for CALGAAREGLSYEKGGGNRLYTDKLIF.

This clone was detected only a few times. This chain joins TRDV1 and TRDJ1, with TRDD3 matching over 8 bases. The CDR3 has 20 residues. V trimming: 0 bases; J trimming: 5 bases; junction bases outside the gene matches: 20. Germline lookup yields CDR1 TSWWSYY and CDR2 QGS. The CDR3 DNA reads TGTGCTCTTGGGGAACTTCACTCCGTCCGGGATACGCAAGTATCAGATAAACTCATCTTT. This translates into CALGELHSVRDTQVSDKLIF.

On this clone: A much bigger clone sits one base away, suggesting this may be a read error. This sequence joins TRDV1 and TRDJ1, with 9 bases that match TRDD3. The CDR3 totals 19 residues. CDR1 is TSWWSYY, CDR2 QGS, per germline. CDR3 protein: CAPGELRTGGRPYTDKLIF. CDR3 in DNA: TGTGCTCCTGGGGAACTTCGTACTGGGGGACGTCCGTACACCGATAAACTCATCTTT.

This clone is medium-sized (0.01 to 0.1%) within its sample. The J gene is TRDJ1, the V gene TRDV1, with a tentative D call TRDD2 (5 bases). The germline V and J ends were trimmed by 3 bases and 2 bases, with 22 bases remaining between them. In germline, CDR1 is TSWWSYY, CDR2 QGS. This CDR3 has 18 amino acids. CDR3: CALGDLLRSGAPTDKLIF. Here the CDR3 DNA reads TGTGCTCTTGGGGACCTACTACGATCCGGGGCGCCGACCGATAAACTCATCTTT.

In its sample, this clone was seen a few times. With a much larger clone just one base away, this may be a read error. Other nucleotide sequences in the sample specify the same CDR3. This sequence joins TRDV1 and TRDJ4; TRDD3 matches at 13 bases. The germline V gene has CDR1 TSWWSYY and CDR2 QGS. CDR3 length: 17 amino acids. The CDR3 DNA follows: TGTGCTCTTGAAGGGACTGGGGGATACGCTGGCGCCAGACCCCTGATCTTC. Translation gives CALEGTGGYAGARPLIF.

Worth noting for this clone: The mismatch at residue 9 between this DNA's translation and the TCRdb protein of a much larger clone likely reflects a read error; the protein shown is translated from the DNA. The chain uses TRDV1 and TRDJ1; 8 nucleotides line up with TRDD3. J gave up 4 bases and V 2 bases, and 18 bases lay outside the gene matches. This CDR3 region has 19 residues. Per the germline V gene, CDR1 is TSWWSYY and CDR2 is QGS. CDR3 nucleotides: TGTGCTCTTGGGGAAACCCTTAGGTTGAGGGGGATATCTGGCGATAAACTCATCTTT. Its translation: CALGETLRLRGISGDKLIF.

This clone has just a few counts. Given a much more abundant clone one base away, this may be a read error. Additional DNA sequences in this sample encode the identical CDR3. V and J are TRDV1 and TRDJ1; 9 bases are a match to TRDD3. Germline CDR1 reads TSWWSYY; CDR2 reads QGS. V shed 6 bases and J 2 bases; nucleotides not matched to a gene: 22. CDR3 length: 20 residues. For the CDR3, the DNA is TGTGCTCTTGGCTCCTCCTACCTTTACTGGGGGAGGGGGGAAACCGATAAACTCATCTTT. Translation gives CALGSSYLYWGRGETDKLIF.

Regarding this clone: The likely explanation is a read error, given a far larger clone one base away. The same CDR3 can be traced to other DNA sequences in this sample. The chain employs TRDV1 and TRDJ2; possible D gene TRDD2, 9 bases. Germline V CDR1 and CDR2: TSWWSYY, QGS. This CDR3 contains 26 residues. V was shortened by 3 bases and J by 4 bases, with 45 bases between the two germline ends. The CDR3 sequence is CALGDPRNTPSFLRGYPVMSTAQLFF. CDR3 bases: TGTGCTCTTGGGGATCCCAGAAACACCCCTTCCTTCCTACGGGGATACCCCGTAATGTCGACAGCACAACTCTTCTTT.

This clone was seen a few times. V and J are TRDV1 and TRDJ1, with 11 positions matching TRDD3. Per germline, CDR1 TSWWSYY and CDR2 QGS. The J segment lost 5 bases and the V segment lost 2 bases, leaving 28 bases of the junction unmatched. This CDR3 is built from 23 residues. The CDR3 here is CALGEKVPHIPPWGIQRDDKLIF. CDR3 DNA: TGTGCTCTTGGGGAAAAGGTCCCCCACATTCCTCCCTGGGGGATACAGAGAGATGATAAACTCATCTTT.